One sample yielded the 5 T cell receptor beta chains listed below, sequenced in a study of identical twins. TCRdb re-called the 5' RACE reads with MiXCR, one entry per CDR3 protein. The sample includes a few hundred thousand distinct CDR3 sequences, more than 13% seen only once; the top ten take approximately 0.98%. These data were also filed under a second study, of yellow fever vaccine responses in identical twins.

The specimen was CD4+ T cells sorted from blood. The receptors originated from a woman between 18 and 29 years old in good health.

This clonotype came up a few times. CDR3 amino acids: CATSREGASGNEQFF. CDR3 coding DNA: TGTGCCACCAGCAGAGAGGGGGCATCTGGCAATGAGCAGTTCTTC. This chain links TRBV15 with TRBJ2-1; maybe TRBD1 (6 bases). This CDR3 has 15 amino acids. Trimming left V 0 bases short and J 6 bases short, with 12 bases between. Germline lookup yields CDR1 LNHNV and CDR2 YYDKDF (reference sequence).

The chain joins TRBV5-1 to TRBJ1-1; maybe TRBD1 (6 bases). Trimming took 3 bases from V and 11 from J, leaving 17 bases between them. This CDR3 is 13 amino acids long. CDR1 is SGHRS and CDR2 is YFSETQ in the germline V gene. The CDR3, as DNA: TGCGCCAGCAGCTCGGAGGGGGGACGGTACGCTTTCTTT. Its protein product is CASSSEGGRYAFF.

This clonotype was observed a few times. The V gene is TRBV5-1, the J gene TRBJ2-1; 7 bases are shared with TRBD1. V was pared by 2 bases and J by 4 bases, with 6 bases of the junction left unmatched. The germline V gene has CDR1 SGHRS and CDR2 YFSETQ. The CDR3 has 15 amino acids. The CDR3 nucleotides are TGCGCCAGCAGCTTATCGGGACAGACTTACAATGAGCAGTTCTTC. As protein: CASSLSGQTYNEQFF.

CDR3 residues: CAIMVDRGGTEAFF. The CDR3 DNA reads TGTGCCATCATGGTGGACAGGGGGGGAACTGAAGCTTTCTTT. The chain has TRBV10-3 and TRBJ1-1; 10 positions agree with TRBD1. The germline V gene encodes CDR1 ENHRY and CDR2 SYGVKD. V trimming: 7 bases; J trimming: 5 bases; junction bases outside the gene matches: 7. The CDR3 extends over 14 amino acids.

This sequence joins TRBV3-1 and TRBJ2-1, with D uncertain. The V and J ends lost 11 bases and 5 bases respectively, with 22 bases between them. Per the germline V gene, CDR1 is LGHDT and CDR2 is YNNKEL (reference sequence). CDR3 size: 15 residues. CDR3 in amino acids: CACSRPKQPDNEQFF. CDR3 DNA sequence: TGTGCCTGCTCAAGACCAAAACAGCCTGACAATGAGCAGTTCTTC.